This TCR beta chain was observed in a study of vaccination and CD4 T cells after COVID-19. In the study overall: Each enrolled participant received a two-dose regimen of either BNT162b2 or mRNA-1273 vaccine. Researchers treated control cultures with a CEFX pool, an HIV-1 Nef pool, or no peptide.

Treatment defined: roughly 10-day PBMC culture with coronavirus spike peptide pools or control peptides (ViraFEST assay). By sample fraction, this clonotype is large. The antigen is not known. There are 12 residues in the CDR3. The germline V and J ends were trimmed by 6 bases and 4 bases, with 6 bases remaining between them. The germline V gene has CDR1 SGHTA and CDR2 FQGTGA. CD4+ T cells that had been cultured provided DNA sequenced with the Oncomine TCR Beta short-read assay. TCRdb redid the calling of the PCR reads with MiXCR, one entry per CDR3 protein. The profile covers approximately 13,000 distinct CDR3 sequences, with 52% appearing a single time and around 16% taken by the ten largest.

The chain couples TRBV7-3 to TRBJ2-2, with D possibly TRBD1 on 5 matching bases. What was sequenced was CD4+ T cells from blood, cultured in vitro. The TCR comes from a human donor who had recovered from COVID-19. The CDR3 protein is CASSRGTGELFF. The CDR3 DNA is TGTGCCAGCAGTAGGGGCACCGGGGAGCTGTTTTTT.